Only a few counts were recorded for the clone carrying this T cell receptor (beta chain). Source study methods: Amplification from reference gene primers served as the basis for estimated nucleated cell counts. Sequencing used immunoSEQ multiplex PCR; TCRdb keeps in-frame clones, though not all of them. D and trimming were read from the DNA, whereas the V and J calls and clone size are those reported in that table. Of some 350,000 clones listed, 85% to 90% were seen once; the top ten hold approximately 6.2%. The CDR3 covers 15 residues. V lost 2 bases and J 0 bases, leaving 11 bases between the germline ends. The germline CDR1 and CDR2 sequences are MNHEY and SMNVEV (reference sequence). The data were taken from a study of blood T cell repertoires in COVID-19. For the study at large: The cDNA or gDNA used as material had been derived from T cells, B-cell-depleted T cells, or PBMCs.

V is TRBV27 and J is TRBJ2-7; tentatively, D is TRBD1 (5 bases). The specimen sequenced was peripheral blood. This receptor was taken from a man younger than 35 with active or convalescent COVID-19. CDR3 DNA: TGTGCCAGCAGTTTAGCAGGGCATCACTCCTACGAGCAGTACTTC. Translated: CASSLAGHHSYEQYF.